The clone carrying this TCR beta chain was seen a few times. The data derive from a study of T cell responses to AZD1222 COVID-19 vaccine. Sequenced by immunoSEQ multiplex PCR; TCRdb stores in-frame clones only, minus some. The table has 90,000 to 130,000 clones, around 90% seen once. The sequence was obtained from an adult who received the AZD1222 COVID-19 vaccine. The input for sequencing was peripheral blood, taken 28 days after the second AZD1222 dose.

The CDR3 DNA follows: TGTGCCAGCAGTTTAGTGGCAAACTATGGCTACACCTTC. This gives the protein CASSLVANYGYTF. The chain carries TRBV12-3 or TRBV12-4 and TRBJ1-2; D remains unclear. V was shortened by 1 base and J by 2 bases, with 5 bases between the two germline ends. The CDR3 sequence is 13 residues long.